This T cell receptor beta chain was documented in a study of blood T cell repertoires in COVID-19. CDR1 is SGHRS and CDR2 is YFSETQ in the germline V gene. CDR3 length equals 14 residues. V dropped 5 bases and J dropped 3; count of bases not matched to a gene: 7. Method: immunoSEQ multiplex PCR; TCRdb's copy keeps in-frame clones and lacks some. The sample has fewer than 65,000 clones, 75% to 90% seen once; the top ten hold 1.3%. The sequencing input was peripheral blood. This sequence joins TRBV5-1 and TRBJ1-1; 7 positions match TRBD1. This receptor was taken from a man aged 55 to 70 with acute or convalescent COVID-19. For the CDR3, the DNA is TGCGCCAGCAGGACAGGGTCGGGCGACACTGAAGCTTTCTTT. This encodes CASRTGSGDTEAFF.